This T cell receptor beta chain was obtained from a study of blood T cell repertoires in COVID-19. The overall study: COVID-19 samples, acute and convalescent, were from the United States, Italy and Spain. Sources were T cells, B-cell-depleted T cells, or PBMCs; the material itself was cDNA or gDNA.

In the source study's methods: Amplification with reference gene primers provided the estimates of nucleated cell counts. Using immunoSEQ multiplex PCR, the repertoire was profiled, and TCRdb retains in-frame clones only, with some absent. V, J and clone size are taken as reported in that table, and D and trimming were inferred from the DNA itself. The sample consists of more than 130,000 clones, roughly 90% of them appearing once. The ends were cut back, 3 bases at V and 3 bases at J, with 12 bases in the middle. CDR3 length: 14 amino acids. The germline V gene encodes CDR1 MGHDK and CDR2 SYGVNS. This receptor was identified in a man aged 45-60 years with active or convalescent COVID-19. Source material: peripheral blood. V usage is TRBV25-1 and J usage is TRBJ2-7, with D perhaps matching TRBD2 (6 bases). The CDR3 DNA sequence: TGTGCCAGCAGTGACAGGGAGGTTAACTACGAGCAGTACTTC. Its translation: CASSDREVNYEQYF.